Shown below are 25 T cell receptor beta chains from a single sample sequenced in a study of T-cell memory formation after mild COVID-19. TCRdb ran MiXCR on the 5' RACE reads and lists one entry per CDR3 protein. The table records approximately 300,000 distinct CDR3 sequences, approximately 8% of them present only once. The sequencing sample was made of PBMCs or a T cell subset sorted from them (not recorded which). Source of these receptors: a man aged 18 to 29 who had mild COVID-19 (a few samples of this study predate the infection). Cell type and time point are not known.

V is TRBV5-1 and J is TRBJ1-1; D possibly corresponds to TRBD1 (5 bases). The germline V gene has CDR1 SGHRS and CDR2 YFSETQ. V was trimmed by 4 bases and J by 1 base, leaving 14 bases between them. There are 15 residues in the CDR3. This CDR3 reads CASSVLGAPNTEAFF. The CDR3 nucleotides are TGCGCCAGCAGCGTTTTAGGGGCTCCGAACACTGAAGCTTTCTTT.

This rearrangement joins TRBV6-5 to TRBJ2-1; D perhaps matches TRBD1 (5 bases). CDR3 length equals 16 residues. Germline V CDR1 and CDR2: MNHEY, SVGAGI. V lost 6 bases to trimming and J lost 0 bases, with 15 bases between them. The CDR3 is CASSMTALSSYNEQFF. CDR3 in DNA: TGTGCCAGCAGCATGACAGCTCTTTCCTCCTACAATGAGCAGTTCTTC.

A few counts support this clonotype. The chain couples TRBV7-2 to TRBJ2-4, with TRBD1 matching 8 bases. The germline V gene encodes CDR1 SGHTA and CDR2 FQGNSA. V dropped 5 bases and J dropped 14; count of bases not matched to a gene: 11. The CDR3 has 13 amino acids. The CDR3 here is CASSLWTGTSEYF. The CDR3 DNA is TGTGCCAGCAGCCTGTGGACAGGGACCTCGGAGTACTTC.

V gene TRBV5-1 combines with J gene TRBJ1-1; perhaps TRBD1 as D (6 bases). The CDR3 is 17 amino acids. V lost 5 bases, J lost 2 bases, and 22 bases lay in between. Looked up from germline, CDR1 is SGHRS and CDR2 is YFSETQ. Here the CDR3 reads CASSSRGGLRVNTEAFF. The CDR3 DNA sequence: TGCGCCAGCAGTTCTCGCGGGGGGCTAAGGGTAAACACTGAAGCTTTCTTT.

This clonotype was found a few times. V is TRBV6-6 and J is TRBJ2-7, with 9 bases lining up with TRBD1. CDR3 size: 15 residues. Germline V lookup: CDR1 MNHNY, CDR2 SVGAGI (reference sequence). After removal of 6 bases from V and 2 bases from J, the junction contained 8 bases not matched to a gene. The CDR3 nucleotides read TGTGCCAGCAGGTACCAGGGGGACAGGGCCTACGAGCAGTACTTC. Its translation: CASRYQGDRAYEQYF.

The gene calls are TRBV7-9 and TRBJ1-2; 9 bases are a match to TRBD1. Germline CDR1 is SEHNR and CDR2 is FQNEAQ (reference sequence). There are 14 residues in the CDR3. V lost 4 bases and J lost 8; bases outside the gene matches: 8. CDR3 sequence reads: CASSSSGTGRGYTF. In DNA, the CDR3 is TGTGCCAGCAGCTCCTCCGGGACAGGGAGAGGCTACACCTTC. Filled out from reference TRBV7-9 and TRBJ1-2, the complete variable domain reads DTGVSQNPRHKITKRGQNVTFRCDPISEHNRLYWYRQTLGQGPEFLTYFQNEAQLEKSRLLSDRFSAERPKGSFSTLEIQRTEQGDSAMYLCASSSSGTGRGYTFGSGTRLTVV.

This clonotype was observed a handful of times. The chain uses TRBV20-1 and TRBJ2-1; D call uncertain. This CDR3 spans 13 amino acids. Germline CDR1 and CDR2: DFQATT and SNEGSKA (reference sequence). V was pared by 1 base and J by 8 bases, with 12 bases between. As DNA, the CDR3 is TGCAGTGCTAGAGTGGACCCCCTGGATGAGCAGTTCTTC. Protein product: CSARVDPLDEQFF.

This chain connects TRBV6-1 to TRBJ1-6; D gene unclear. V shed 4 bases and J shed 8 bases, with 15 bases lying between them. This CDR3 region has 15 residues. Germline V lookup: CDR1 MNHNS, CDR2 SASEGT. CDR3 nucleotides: TGTGCCAGCAGTGCATTTAGCGTTAAGGATTCACCCCTCCACTTT. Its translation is CASSAFSVKDSPLHF.

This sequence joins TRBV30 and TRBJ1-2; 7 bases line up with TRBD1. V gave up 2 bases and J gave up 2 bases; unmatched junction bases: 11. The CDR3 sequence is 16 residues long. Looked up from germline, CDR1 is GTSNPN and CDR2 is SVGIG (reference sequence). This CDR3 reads CAWSPGYRGKNYGYTF. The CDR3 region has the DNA TGTGCCTGGAGTCCTGGTTACAGGGGAAAGAACTATGGCTACACCTTC.

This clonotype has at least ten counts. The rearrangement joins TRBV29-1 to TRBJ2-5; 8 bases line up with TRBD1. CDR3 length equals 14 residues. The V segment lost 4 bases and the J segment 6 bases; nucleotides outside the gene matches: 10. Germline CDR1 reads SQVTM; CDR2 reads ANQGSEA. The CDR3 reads CSVAGPGGRQTQYF. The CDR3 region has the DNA TGCAGCGTTGCCGGGCCAGGGGGCCGGCAGACCCAGTACTTC.

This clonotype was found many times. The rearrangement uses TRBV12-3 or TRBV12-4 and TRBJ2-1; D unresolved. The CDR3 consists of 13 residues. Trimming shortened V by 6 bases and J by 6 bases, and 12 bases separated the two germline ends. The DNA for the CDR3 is TGTGCCAGCAGCAGAGGAGTCGTCAATGAGCAGTTCTTC. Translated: CASSRGVVNEQFF.

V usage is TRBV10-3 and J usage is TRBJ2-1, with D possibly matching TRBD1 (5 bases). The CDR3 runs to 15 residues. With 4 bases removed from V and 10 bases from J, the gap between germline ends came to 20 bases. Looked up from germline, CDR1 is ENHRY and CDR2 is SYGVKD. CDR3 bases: TGTGCCATCAGTGTACAAGAGACCTCCCCAGGGGAGCAGTTCTTC. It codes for CAISVQETSPGEQFF.

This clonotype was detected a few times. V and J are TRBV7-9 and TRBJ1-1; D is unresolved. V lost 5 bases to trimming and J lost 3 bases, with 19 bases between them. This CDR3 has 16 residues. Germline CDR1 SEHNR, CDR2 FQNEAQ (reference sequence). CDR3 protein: CASSPAGWPRYTEAFF. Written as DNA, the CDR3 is TGTGCCAGCAGCCCTGCCGGATGGCCCCGATACACTGAAGCTTTCTTT.

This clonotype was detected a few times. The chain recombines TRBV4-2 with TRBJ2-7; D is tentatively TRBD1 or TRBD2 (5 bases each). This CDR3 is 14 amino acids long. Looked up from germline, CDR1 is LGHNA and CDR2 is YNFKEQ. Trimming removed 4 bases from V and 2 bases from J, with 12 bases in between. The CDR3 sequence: CASSPQVGAYEQYF. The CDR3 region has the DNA TGTGCCAGCAGCCCACAGGTGGGGGCCTACGAGCAGTACTTC.

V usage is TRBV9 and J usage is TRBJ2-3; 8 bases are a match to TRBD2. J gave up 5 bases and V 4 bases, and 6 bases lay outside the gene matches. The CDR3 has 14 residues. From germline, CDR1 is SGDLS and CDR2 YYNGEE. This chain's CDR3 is CASSTSGREDTQYF. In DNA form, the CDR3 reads TGTGCCAGCAGCACTAGCGGCCGAGAAGATACGCAGTATTTT. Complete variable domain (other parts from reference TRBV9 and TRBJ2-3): DSGVTQTPKHLITATGQRVTLRCSPRSGDLSVYWYQQSLDQGLQFLIQYYNGEERAKGNILERFSAQQFPDLHSELNLSSLELGDSALYFCASSTSGREDTQYFGPGTRLTVL.

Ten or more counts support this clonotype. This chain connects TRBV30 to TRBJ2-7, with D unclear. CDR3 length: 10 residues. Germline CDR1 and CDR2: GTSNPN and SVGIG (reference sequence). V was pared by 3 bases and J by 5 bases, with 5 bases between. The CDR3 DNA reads TGTGCCTGGAGCGAGGACGAGCAGTACTTC. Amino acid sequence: CAWSEDEQYF.

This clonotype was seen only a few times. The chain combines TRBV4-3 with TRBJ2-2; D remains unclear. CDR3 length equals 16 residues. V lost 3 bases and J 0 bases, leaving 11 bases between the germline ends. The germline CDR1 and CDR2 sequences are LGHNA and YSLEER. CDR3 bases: TGCGCCAGCAGCCATGGACCCCCCGCGAACACCGGGGAGCTGTTTTTT. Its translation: CASSHGPPANTGELFF.

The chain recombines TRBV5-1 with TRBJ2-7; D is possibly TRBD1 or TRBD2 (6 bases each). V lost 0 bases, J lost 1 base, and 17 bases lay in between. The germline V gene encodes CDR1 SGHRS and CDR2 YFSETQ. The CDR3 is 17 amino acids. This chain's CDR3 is CASSLGGARTKSYEQYF. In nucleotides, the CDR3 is TGCGCCAGCAGCTTGGGGGGGGCACGTACTAAATCCTACGAGCAGTACTTC.

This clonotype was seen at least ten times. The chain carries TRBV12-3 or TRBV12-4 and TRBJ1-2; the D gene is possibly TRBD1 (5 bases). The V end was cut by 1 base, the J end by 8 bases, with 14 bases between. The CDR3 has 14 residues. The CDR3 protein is CASSLGAGRGGYTF. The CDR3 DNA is TGTGCCAGCAGTTTAGGGGCAGGGAGAGGGGGCTACACCTTC.

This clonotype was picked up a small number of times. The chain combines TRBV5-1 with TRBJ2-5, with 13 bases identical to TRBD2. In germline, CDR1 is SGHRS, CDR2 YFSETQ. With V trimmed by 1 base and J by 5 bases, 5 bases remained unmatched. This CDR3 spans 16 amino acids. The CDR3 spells CASSLPPGLAGETQYF. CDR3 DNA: TGCGCCAGCAGCTTGCCCCCGGGACTAGCGGGGGAGACCCAGTACTTC.

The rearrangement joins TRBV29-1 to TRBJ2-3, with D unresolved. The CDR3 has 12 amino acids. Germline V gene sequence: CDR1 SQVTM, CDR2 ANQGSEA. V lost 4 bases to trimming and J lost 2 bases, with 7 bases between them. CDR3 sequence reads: CSVVKVTDTQYF. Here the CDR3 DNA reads TGCAGCGTTGTTAAGGTCACAGATACGCAGTATTTT.

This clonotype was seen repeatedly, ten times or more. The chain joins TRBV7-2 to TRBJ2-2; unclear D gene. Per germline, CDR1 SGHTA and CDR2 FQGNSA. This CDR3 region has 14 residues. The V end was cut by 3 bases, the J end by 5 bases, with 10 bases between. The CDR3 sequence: CASSLHSGTGELFF. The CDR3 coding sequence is TGTGCCAGCAGCTTGCACTCTGGGACCGGGGAGCTGTTTTTT.

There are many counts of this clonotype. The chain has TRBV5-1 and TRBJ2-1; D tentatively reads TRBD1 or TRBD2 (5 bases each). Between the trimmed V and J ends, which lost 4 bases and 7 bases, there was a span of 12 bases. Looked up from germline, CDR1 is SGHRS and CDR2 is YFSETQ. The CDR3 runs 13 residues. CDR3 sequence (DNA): TGCGCCAGCAGCCTGGGGACGATGAATGAGCAGTTCTTC. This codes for CASSLGTMNEQFF.

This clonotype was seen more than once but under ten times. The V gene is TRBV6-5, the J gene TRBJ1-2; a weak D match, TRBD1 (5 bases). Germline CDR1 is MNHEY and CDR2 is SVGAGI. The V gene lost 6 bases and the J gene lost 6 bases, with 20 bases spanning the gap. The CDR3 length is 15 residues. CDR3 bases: TGTGCCAGCAGGCTGTATGTGGGGGGATTGAATGGCTACACCTTC. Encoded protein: CASRLYVGGLNGYTF.

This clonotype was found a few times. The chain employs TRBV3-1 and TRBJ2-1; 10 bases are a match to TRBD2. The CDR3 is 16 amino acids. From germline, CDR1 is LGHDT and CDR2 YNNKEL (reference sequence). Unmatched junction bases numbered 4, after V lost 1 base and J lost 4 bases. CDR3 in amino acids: CASSQVERGGYNEQFF. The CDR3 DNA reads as TGTGCCAGCAGCCAAGTCGAGCGGGGGGGTTACAATGAGCAGTTCTTC.